The rows below give T cell receptor beta chains drawn from one sample of a study of TIL therapy for anti-PD-1-resistant metastatic lung cancer. Method: immunoSEQ multiplex PCR; TCRdb's copy keeps in-frame clones and lacks some. The sample shows tens of thousands of clones, 65% to 90% of them seen only once. Sequencing used blood, obtained at baseline. The receptors shown here come from a person aged 25-85 years with non-small cell lung cancer. The conserved cysteine and the conserved F or W are not part of the CDR3 here.

>12|TRBJ2-3|TRBV3-1/TRBV3-2
ASSQLTSTDTQY
>13|TRBJ1-6|TRBV30
AWSVMTGDNSPLH
>10|TRBJ1-2|TRBV19
ASSAPNYGYT
>11|TRBJ1-6|TRBV7-9
ASSVDRDSPLH
>14|TRBJ2-1|TRBV9
ASSEAGGSSYNEQF
>13|TRBJ2-7|TRBV28
ASSPNWGGVYEQY
>14|TRBJ1-1|TRBV5-1
ASSLAPTGSATEAF
>14|TRBJ2-7|TRBV11-3
ASSLHNRTPPCEQY
>14|TRBJ2-5|TRBV6-2/TRBV6-3
ASSYPLGSMKETQY
>12|TRBJ1-4|TRBV5-6
ASSAIDRGEKLF
>14|TRBJ2-1|TRBV30
AWSVLGTGRVNEQF
>13|TRBJ2-7|TRBV6-1
ASSETRGVEYEQY
>11|TRBJ2-7|TRBV24-1
ATSDLGEDEQY
>10|TRBJ2-5|TRBV15
ATSRDGETQY
>13|TRBJ1-4|TRBV25-1
ASRTTGALNEKLF
>11|TRBJ2-7|TRBV6-5
ASRASGFYEQY
>11|TRBJ2-1|TRBV11-3
ASSPTRAGEQF
>13|TRBJ2-3|TRBV5-1
ASSPGDSYTDTQY
>10|TRBJ1-5|TRBV20-1
SASGSNQPQH
>12|TRBJ1-4|TRBV5-6
ASSDQAFIEKLF
>13|TRBJ2-3|TRBV7-9
ASSLEARVTDTQY
>12|TRBJ2-5|TRBV11-2
ASSLSLGMETQY
>13|TRBJ1-4|TRBV7-2
ASSLAPGSNEKLF
>12|TRBJ1-1|TRBV30
AWSVGQVNTEAF
>12|TRBJ2-3|TRBV18
ASSPAVKTDTQY
>9|TRBJ2-1|TRBV3-1/TRBV3-2
ASTRRDEQF
>12|TRBJ2-3|TRBV19
ASKQSISTDTQY
>12|TRBJ2-7|TRBV5-4
ASSLREPTYEQY
>13|TRBJ2-5|TRBV11-2
ASSLGGLAQETQY